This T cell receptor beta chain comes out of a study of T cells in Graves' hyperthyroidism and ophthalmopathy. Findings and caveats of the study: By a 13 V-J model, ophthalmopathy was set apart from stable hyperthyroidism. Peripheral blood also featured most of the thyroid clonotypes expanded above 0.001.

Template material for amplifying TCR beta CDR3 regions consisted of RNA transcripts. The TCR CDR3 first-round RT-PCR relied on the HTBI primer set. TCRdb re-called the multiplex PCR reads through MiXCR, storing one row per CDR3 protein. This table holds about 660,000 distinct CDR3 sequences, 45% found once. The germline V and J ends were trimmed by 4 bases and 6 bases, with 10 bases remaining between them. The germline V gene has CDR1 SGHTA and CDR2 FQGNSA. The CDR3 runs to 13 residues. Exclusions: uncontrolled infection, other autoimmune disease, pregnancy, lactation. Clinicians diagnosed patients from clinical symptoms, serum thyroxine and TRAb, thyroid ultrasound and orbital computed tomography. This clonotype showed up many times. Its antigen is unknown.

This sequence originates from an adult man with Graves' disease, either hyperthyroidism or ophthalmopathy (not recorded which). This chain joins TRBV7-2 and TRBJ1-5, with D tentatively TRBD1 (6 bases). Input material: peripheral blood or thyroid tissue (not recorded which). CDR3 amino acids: CASSSGRGQPQHF. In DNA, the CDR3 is TGTGCCAGCAGCTCGGGCAGGGGTCAGCCCCAGCATTTT.